This entry lists 21 T cell receptor beta chains sequenced from one sample in a study of shared clonotypes between healthy human individuals. Produced via immunoSEQ multiplex PCR; TCRdb's table is partial and in-frame only. This sample carries around 2.5 million clones, approximately 93% of them seen once, and the ten largest clones take more than 0.35%. The sample was naive CD4+ T cells from PBMCs. Subset given: CD45RA+ positively selected. Source of these receptors: a young man in good health. Some clones in this sample may be carry-over from other donors' samples.

CDR3 residues: CASSPAGELFF. DNA of the CDR3: TGTGCCAGCAGCCCTGCCGGGGAGCTGTTTTTT. The chain links TRBV11-2 to TRBJ2-2; the D is unclear. V was clipped by 5 bases and J by 6 bases, with 4 bases between them. The germline gives CDR1 SGHAT, CDR2 FQNNGV. The CDR3 contains 11 residues.

The rearrangement joins TRBV9 to TRBJ2-7; D gene ambiguous. This CDR3 has 16 amino acids. With 4 bases removed from V and 2 bases from J, the gap between germline ends came to 19 bases. Germline V gives CDR1 SGDLS, CDR2 YYNGEE. The CDR3 here is CASSPMARRNTYEQYF. The CDR3 nucleotides are TGTGCCAGCAGCCCGATGGCACGACGGAATACCTACGAGCAGTACTTC.

V is TRBV27 and J is TRBJ2-3; perhaps D is TRBD1 or TRBD2 (6 bases each). Germline V gives CDR1 MNHEY, CDR2 SMNVEV (reference sequence). Trimming pared 8 bases from V and 4 bases from J, leaving 13 bases between. This CDR3 is 13 amino acids long. The DNA for the CDR3 is TGTGCCAGCGGGAGAGGGGGGCCAGATACGCAGTATTTT. Amino acids: CASGRGGPDTQYF.

The chain uses TRBV2 and TRBJ2-7; TRBD2 aligns across 11 bases. Per the germline V gene, CDR1 is SNHLY and CDR2 is FYNNEI. J gave up 6 bases and V 6 bases, and 7 bases lay outside the gene matches. The CDR3 is made up of 14 amino acids. The DNA of the CDR3 is TGTGCCAGCAGAGCCGGGACTAGCGGAGGCGAGCAGTACTTC. This encodes CASRAGTSGGEQYF.

A single count supports this clone. The chain combines TRBV9 with TRBJ2-7, with TRBD2 matching over 12 bases. The CDR3 spans 15 residues. J lost 6 bases, V lost 1 base, and 5 bases had no gene match. The V gene's germline CDR1 is SGDLS and CDR2 YYNGEE. The CDR3 loop is CASSVRTSGMGEQYF. The CDR3 DNA reads TGTGCCAGCAGCGTAAGGACTAGCGGGATGGGCGAGCAGTACTTC.

The rearrangement joins TRBV6-5 to TRBJ1-1; weak D call: TRBD1 (5 bases). Germline CDR1 reads MNHEY; CDR2 reads SVGAGI. V was clipped by 2 bases and J by 1 base, with 11 bases between them. The CDR3 sequence is 15 residues long. CDR3 loop: CASSYRPGRNTEAFF. DNA of the CDR3: TGTGCCAGCAGTTACCGGCCAGGGAGGAACACTGAAGCTTTCTTT.

The chain is built from TRBV2 and TRBJ1-2; 12 bases are shared with TRBD1. CDR3 length: 17 amino acids. V dropped 10 bases and J dropped 1; count of bases not matched to a gene: 13. Germline CDR1 reads SNHLY; CDR2 reads FYNNEI. As DNA, the CDR3 is TGTGCCAACCGAATTCCGGGACAGGGGGCGGTTAACTATGGCTACACCTTC. This codes for CANRIPGQGAVNYGYTF.

The table lists this clone with a count of one. The chain is built from TRBV7-3 and TRBJ2-7; 8 nucleotides line up with TRBD1. This CDR3 has 15 amino acids. Germline V gene sequence: CDR1 SGHTA, CDR2 FQGTGA. The ends lost 3 bases at V and 2 bases at J; junction bases unmatched: 6. The CDR3 here is CASSFAGRGPYEQYF. For the CDR3, the DNA is TGTGCCAGCAGCTTCGCGGGCAGGGGGCCCTACGAGCAGTACTTC.

V and J are TRBV28 and TRBJ2-1; 7 bases align to TRBD2. The CDR3 is 16 amino acids. Losses at the gene ends were 8 bases for V and 0 bases for J; bases not matched to a gene: 10. Germline-derived CDR1 and CDR2 are MDHEN and SYDVKM. The CDR3 sequence: CASLQRGGSSYNEQFF. The CDR3 nucleotides read TGTGCCAGCCTCCAAAGGGGAGGGAGCTCCTACAATGAGCAGTTCTTC.

The chain links TRBV28 to TRBJ1-2; no firm D call. Germline CDR1 reads MDHEN; CDR2 reads SYDVKM. The CDR3 runs to 15 residues. V lost 4 bases, J lost 5 bases, and 17 bases lay in between. Here the CDR3 DNA reads TGTGCCAGCAGTTCCCGGATTTTAGGGTTTTATGGCTACACCTTC. It is translated as CASSSRILGFYGYTF.

V is TRBV5-1 and J is TRBJ1-1; 10 nucleotides match TRBD1. Per germline, CDR1 SGHRS and CDR2 YFSETQ. CDR3 length: 15 residues. V lost 2 bases and J lost 5; bases outside the gene matches: 6. The CDR3 bases are TGCGCCAGCAGCTTTGAGACAGGGGGCTTGACTGAAGCTTTCTTT. It translates to CASSFETGGLTEAFF.

About this clone: One end of the junction varies from germline; a read error may be responsible. This rearrangement joins TRBV5-4 to TRBJ1-2, with 9 bases aligning to TRBD1. Per the germline V gene, CDR1 is SGHNT and CDR2 is YYREEE (reference sequence). The CDR3 totals 15 residues. The CDR3 DNA reads as TGTGCCAGCAGCATGACAGGGGGTGAATTCCTGCGCACCTTCTTC. It yields the protein CASSMTGGEFLRTFF. The variable domain in full, with the rest retrieved from reference TRBV5-4 and TRBJ1-2, is ETGVTQSPTHLIKTRGQQVTLRCSSQSGHNTVSWYQQALGQGPQFIFQYYREEENGRGNFPPRFSGLQFPNYSSELNVNALELDDSALYLCASSMTGGEFLRTFFGSGTRLTVV.

This clone came up a few times. J is TRBJ1-1 and V is TRBV27; TRBD1 agrees at 7 bases. Per germline, CDR1 MNHEY and CDR2 SMNVEV (reference sequence). J was trimmed by 1 base and V by 5 bases; bases with no gene match: 1. The CDR3 length is 13 residues. CDR3 DNA sequence: TGTGCCAGCAGTCACAGGGGGAACACTGAAGCTTTCTTT. This translates into CASSHRGNTEAFF.

The CDR3 loop reads CASSYSIGRGETQYF. The CDR3, as DNA: TGTGCCAGCAGTTACTCGATCGGCAGGGGGGAGACCCAGTACTTC. The chain links TRBV6-6 to TRBJ2-5, with 7 positions matching TRBD1. The CDR3 consists of 15 residues. The V gene's germline CDR1 is MNHNY and CDR2 SVGAGI (reference sequence). Germline trimming cut 0 bases from V and 5 bases from J; bases unmatched to any gene: 6.

This clone was seen a few times. Other nucleotide sequences from this sample produce the same CDR3. This chain links TRBV2 with TRBJ1-5; D remains unclear. Germline CDR1 reads SNHLY; CDR2 reads FYNNEI. The germline V and J ends were trimmed by 5 bases and 2 bases, with 4 bases remaining between them. This CDR3 is 12 amino acids long. CDR3 amino acids: CASSQGNQPQHF. The CDR3 DNA follows: TGTGCCAGCAGTCAGGGCAATCAGCCCCAGCATTTT.

The chain combines TRBV9 with TRBJ2-3; no reliable D call. V dropped 0 bases and J dropped 4 bases, with 9 bases sitting between them. This CDR3 comprises 14 residues. The V gene's germline CDR1 is SGDLS and CDR2 YYNGEE. The CDR3 bases are TGTGCCAGCAGCGTAGAGGGTGGACCAGATACGCAGTATTTT. It is translated as CASSVEGGPDTQYF.

The rearrangement uses TRBV6-6 and TRBJ2-5, with D tentatively TRBD1 (6 bases). Germline assignment: CDR1 MNHNY and CDR2 SVGAGI (reference sequence). Trimming left V 2 bases short and J 5 bases short, with 15 bases between. This CDR3 has 15 amino acids. In DNA, the CDR3 is TGTGCCAGCAGTTACGGCAGGGGACCGGGGGAGACCCAGTACTTC. It translates to CASSYGRGPGETQYF.

For this clone: Other DNA sequences in this sample translate to the same CDR3. The chain couples TRBV7-8 to TRBJ1-1; D uncertain. The CDR3 length is 14 residues. Germline V gives CDR1 SGHVS, CDR2 FQNEAQ. Trimming took off 1 base at V and 2 bases at J, with 8 bases between the two ends. The CDR3 DNA is TGTGCCAGCAGCTTAGTTGCCCTAAACACTGAAGCTTTCTTT. Its translation: CASSLVALNTEAFF.

V gene TRBV28 combines with J gene TRBJ1-1; maybe TRBD1 (5 bases). This CDR3 spans 16 amino acids. Germline V gene sequence: CDR1 MDHEN, CDR2 SYDVKM. V lost 6 bases to trimming and J lost 4 bases, with 21 bases between them. In nucleotides, the CDR3 is TGTGCCAGCAGCCGTGCTCCGGGACCGCCTAGCACTGAAGCTTTCTTT. Amino acid sequence: CASSRAPGPPSTEAFF.

This clone turned up a few times. This chain uses TRBV11-3 with TRBJ1-1; D not certain. This CDR3 region has 13 residues. V was cut by 5 bases and J by 1 base, with 8 bases left in between. The germline gives CDR1 SGHNT, CDR2 YENEEA. CDR3 sequence reads: CASSLQKNTEAFF. DNA for the CDR3: TGTGCCAGCAGCCTACAGAAGAACACTGAAGCTTTCTTT.

This clone was observed once. The rearrangement uses TRBV7-2 and TRBJ2-7; 12 bases map to TRBD2. V was clipped by 4 bases and J by 4 bases; unmatched bases: 5. The CDR3 runs 15 residues. Germline V gene data show CDR1 as SGHTA and CDR2 as FQGNSA. The CDR3 nucleotides read TGTGCCAGCAGCTGGACTAGCGGGATGCAATACGAGCAGTACTTC. Protein product: CASSWTSGMQYEQYF.